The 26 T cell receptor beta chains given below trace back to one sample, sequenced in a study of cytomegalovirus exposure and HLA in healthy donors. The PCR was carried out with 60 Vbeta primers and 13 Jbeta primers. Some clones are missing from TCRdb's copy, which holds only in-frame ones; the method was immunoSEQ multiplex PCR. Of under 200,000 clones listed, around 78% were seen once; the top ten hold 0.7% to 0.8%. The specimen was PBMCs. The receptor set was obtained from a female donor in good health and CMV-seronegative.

The DNA of the CDR3 is TGTGCCAGCAGCTTGATTCGGGGGGGCAGGACAGATACGCAGTATTTT. Translation: CASSLIRGGRTDTQYF. The chain links TRBV5-6 to TRBJ2-3; 8 bases line up with TRBD2. V was clipped by 1 base and J by 3 bases; unmatched bases: 7. CDR1 and CDR2 (germline): SGHDT, YYEEEE. The CDR3 is made up of 16 amino acids.

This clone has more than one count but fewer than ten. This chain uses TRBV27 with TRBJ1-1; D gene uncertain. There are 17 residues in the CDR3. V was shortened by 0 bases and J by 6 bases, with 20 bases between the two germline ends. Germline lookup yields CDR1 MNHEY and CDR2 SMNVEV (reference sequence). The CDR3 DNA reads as TGTGCCAGCAGTTTATCGTTCCAGAGACAACCTTACGCTGAAGCTTTCTTT. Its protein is CASSLSFQRQPYAEAFF.

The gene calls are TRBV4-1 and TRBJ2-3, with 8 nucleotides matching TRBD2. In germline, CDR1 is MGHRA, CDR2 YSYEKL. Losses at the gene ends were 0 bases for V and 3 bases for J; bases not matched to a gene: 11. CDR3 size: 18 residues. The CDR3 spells CASSQDNGLAGLTDTQYF. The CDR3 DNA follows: TGCGCCAGCAGCCAAGATAACGGGCTAGCGGGTTTAACAGATACGCAGTATTTT.

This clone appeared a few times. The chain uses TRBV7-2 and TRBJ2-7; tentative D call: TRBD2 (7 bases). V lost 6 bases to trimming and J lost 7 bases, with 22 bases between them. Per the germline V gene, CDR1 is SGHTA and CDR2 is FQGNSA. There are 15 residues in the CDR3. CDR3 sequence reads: CASSSAGTGGREQYF. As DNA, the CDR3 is TGTGCCAGCAGTTCAGCCGGGACCGGGGGGCGGGAGCAGTACTTC.

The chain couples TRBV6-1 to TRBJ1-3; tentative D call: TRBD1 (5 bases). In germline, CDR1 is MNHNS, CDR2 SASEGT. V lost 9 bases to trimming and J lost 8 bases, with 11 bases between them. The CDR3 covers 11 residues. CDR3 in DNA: TGTGCCAGTCCCGGGGGGGACACCATATATTTT. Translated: CASPGGDTIYF.

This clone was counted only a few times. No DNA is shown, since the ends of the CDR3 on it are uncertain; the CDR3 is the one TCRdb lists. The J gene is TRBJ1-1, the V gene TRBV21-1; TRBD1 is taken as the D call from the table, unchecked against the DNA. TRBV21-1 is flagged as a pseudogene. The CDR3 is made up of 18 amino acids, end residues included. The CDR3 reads CASSPLYECRRWDTEAFF.

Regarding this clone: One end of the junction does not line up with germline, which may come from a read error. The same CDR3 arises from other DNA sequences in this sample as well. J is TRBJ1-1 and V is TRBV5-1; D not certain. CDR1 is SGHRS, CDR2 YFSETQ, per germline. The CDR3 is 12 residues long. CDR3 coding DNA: TGCGCCAGCAGCTTGGACCGTGGGCAAGCTTTTTTT. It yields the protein CASSLDRGQAFF. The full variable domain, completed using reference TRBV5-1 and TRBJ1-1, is KAGVTQTPRYLIKTRGQQVTLSCSPISGHRSVSWYQQTPGQGLQFLFEYFSETQRNKGNFPGRFSGRQFSNSRSEMNVSTLELGDSALYLCASSLDRGQAFFGQGTRLTVV.

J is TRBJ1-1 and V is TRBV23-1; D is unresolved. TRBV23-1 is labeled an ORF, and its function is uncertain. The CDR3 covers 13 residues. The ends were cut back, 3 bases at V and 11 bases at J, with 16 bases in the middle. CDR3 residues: CASSHRNPIMAFF. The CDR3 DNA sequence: TGCGCCAGCAGTCACAGGAATCCCATAATGGCTTTCTTT.

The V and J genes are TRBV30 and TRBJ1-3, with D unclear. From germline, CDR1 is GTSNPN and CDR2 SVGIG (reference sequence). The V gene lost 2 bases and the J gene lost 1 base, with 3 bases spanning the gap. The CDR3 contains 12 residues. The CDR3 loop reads CAWSPSGNTIYF. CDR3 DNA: TGTGCCTGGAGTCCGTCTGGAAACACCATATATTTT.

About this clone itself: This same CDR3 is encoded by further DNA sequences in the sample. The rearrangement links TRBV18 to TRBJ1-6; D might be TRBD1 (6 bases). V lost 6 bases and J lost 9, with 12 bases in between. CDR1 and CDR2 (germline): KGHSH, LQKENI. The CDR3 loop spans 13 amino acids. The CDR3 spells CASSEQGRSPLHF. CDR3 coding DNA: TGTGCCAGCTCGGAACAGGGTCGTTCACCCCTCCACTTT.

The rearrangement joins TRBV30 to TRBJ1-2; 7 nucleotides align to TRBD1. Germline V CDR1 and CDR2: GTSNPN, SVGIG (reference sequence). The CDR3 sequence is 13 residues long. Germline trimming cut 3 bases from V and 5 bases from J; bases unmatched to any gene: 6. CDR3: CAWRGRGIYGYTF. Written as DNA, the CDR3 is TGTGCCTGGAGGGGCAGGGGGATATATGGCTACACCTTC. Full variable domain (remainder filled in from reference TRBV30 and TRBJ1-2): SQTIHQWPATLVQPVGSPLSLECTVEGTSNPNLYWYRQAAGRGLQLLFYSVGIGQISSEVPQNLSASRPQDRQFILSSKKLLLSDSGFYLCAWRGRGIYGYTFGSGTRLTVV.

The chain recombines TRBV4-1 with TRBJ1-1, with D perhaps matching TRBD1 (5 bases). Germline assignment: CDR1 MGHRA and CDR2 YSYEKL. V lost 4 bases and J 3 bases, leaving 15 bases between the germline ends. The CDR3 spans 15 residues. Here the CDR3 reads CASSPRTFLDTEAFF. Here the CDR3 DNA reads TGCGCCAGCAGCCCTCGGACATTCTTGGACACTGAAGCTTTCTTT.

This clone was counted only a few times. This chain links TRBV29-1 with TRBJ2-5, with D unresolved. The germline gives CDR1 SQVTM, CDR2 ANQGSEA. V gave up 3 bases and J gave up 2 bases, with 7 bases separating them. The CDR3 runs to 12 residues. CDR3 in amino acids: CSVDVRQETQYF. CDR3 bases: TGCAGCGTTGATGTCCGGCAAGAGACCCAGTACTTC. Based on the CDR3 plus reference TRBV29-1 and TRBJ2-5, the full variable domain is SAVISQKPSRDICQRGTSLTIQCQVDSQVTMMFWYRQQPGQSLTLIATANQGSEATYESGFVIDKFPISRPNLTFSTLTVSNMSPEDSSIYLCSVDVRQETQYFGPGTRLLVL.

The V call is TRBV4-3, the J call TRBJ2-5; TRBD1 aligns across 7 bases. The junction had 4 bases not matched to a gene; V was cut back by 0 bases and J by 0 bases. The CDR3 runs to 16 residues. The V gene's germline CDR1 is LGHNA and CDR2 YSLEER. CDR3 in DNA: TGCGCCAGCAGCCAAGACAGGGGGACCCACCAAGAGACCCAGTACTTC. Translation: CASSQDRGTHQETQYF.

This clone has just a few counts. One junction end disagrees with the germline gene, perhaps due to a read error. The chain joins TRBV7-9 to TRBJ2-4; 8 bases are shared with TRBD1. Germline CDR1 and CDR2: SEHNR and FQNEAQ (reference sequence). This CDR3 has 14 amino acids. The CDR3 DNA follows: TGTGCCAGCAGCCCTCCGGGACAGGAAAACAGTCAGTACTTC. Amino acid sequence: CASSPPGQENSQYF.

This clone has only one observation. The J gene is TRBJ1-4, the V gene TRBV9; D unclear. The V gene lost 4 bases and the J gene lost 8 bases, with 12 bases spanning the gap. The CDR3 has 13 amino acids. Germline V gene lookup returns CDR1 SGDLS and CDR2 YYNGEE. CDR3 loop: CASSSGIKEKLFF. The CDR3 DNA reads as TGTGCCAGCAGCTCGGGGATCAAGGAAAAACTGTTTTTT.

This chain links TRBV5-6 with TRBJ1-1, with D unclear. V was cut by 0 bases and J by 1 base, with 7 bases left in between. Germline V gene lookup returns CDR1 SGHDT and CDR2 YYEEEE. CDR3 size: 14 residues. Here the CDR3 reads CASSLGGKNTEAFF. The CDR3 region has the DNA TGTGCCAGCAGCTTGGGAGGGAAGAACACTGAAGCTTTCTTT.

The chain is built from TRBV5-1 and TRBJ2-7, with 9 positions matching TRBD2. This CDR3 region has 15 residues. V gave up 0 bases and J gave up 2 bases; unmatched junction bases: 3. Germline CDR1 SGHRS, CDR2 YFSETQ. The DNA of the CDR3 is TGCGCCAGCAGCTTGGCGTCTAGCGGGACCTACGAGCAGTACTTC. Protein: CASSLASSGTYEQYF.

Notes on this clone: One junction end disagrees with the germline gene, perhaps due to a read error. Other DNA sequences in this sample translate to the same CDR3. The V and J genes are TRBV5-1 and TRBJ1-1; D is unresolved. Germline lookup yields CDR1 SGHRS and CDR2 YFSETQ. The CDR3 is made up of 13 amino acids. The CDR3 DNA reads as TGCGCCAGCAGCTTTGGGCTGAACACTGAAGCCTTCTTT. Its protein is CASSFGLNTEAFF.

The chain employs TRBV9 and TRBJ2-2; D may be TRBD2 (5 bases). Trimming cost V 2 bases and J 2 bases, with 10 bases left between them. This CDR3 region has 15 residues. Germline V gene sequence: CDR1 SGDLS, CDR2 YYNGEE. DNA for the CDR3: TGTGCCAGCAGCGTCAGTGCGGGTAACACCGGGGAGCTGTTTTTT. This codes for CASSVSAGNTGELFF.

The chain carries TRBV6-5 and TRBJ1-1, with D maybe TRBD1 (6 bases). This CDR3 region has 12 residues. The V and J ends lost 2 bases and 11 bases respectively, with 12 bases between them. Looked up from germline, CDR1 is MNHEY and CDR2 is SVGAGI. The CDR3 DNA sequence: TGTGCCAGCAGTTACGGGGGCGCTCAGGCTTTCTTT. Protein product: CASSYGGAQAFF.

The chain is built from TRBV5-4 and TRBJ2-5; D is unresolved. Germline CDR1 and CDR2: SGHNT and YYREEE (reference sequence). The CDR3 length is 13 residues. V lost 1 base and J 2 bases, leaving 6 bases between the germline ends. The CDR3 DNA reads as TGTGCCAGCAGCTTGTTAGAGCAAGAGACCCAGTACTTC. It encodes CASSLLEQETQYF.

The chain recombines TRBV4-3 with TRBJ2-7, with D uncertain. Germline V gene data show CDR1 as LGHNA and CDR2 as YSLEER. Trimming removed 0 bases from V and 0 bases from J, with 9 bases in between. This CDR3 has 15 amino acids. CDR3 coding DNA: TGCGCCAGCAGCCAAGATCCGTCCCTCTCCTACGAGCAGTACTTC. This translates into CASSQDPSLSYEQYF.

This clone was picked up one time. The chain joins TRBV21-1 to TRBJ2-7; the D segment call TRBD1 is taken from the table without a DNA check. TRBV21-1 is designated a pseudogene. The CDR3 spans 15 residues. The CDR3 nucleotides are TGTGCCAGCAGCAACCAATTACAGGGTAAGGGCGAGCAGTACTTC. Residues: CASSNQLQGKGEQYF.

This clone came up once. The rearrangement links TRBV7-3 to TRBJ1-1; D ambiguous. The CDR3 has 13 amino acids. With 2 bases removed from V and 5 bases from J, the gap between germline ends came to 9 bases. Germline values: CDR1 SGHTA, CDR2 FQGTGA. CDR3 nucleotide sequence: TGTGCCAGCAGCTTAGAGGAGAGTACTGAAGCTTTCTTT. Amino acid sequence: CASSLEESTEAFF.

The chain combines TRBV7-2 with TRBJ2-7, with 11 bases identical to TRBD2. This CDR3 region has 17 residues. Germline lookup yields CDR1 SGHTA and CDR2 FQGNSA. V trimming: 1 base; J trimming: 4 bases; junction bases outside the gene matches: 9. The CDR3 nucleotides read TGTGCCAGCAGCTTAGTTGCCTCCACTAGCGGGAGTTACGAGCAGTACTTC. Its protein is CASSLVASTSGSYEQYF. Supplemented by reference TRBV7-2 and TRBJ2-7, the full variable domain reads GAGVSQSPSNKVTEKGKDVELRCDPISGHTALYWYRQSLGQGLEFLIYFQGNSAPDKSGLPSDRFSAERTGGSVSTLTIQRTQQEDSAVYLCASSLVASTSGSYEQYFGPGTRLTVT.